The 31 T cell receptor beta chains below come from one sample, sequenced in a study of blood T cell repertoires in COVID-19. Measured with immunoSEQ multiplex PCR; TCRdb has only the in-frame clones, and not every one. Here the sample spans 40,000 to 45,000 clones, about 89% being singletons. The sample was peripheral blood. All receptors come from a man in his fifties or sixties with active COVID-19.

The gene calls are TRBV29-1 and TRBJ2-7; tentative D call: TRBD2 (6 bases). The CDR3 extends over 12 amino acids. V lost 4 bases to trimming and J lost 9 bases, with 16 bases between them. Germline CDR1 SQVTM, CDR2 ANQGSEA. The CDR3 nucleotides are TGCAGCGTTGCGGGAGAGAAACGCGGGCAGTACTTC. Its protein is CSVAGEKRGQYF.

The V gene is TRBV5-1, the J gene TRBJ1-1, with a possible D match to TRBD1 (5 bases). The CDR3 contains 16 residues. Germline V gene data show CDR1 as SGHRS and CDR2 as YFSETQ. V dropped 0 bases and J dropped 0 bases, with 12 bases sitting between them. CDR3 sequence (DNA): TGCGCCAGCAGCTTGGGGGCAGGGTCTATGAACACTGAAGCTTTCTTT. It specifies CASSLGAGSMNTEAFF.

The chain recombines TRBV28 with TRBJ2-4; no clear D. The CDR3 spans 12 residues. Germline assignment: CDR1 MDHEN and CDR2 SYDVKM. Trimming left V 4 bases short and J 2 bases short, with 3 bases between. The CDR3 nucleotides are TGTGCCAGCAGTTCCTCCAAAAACATTCAGTACTTC. Protein sequence: CASSSSKNIQYF.

The CDR3 nucleotides read TGCGCCAGCAGCCAAGGTGGGGCTAGCGACTCCCCCGGGGAGCTGTTTTTT. It encodes CASSQGGASDSPGELFF. This chain joins TRBV4-3 and TRBJ2-2, with D perhaps matching TRBD2 (6 bases). V gave up 1 base and J gave up 6 bases, with 18 bases separating them. The CDR3 has 17 residues. Looked up from germline, CDR1 is LGHNA and CDR2 is YSLEER.

The chain has TRBV7-9 and TRBJ2-2; the D gene is possibly TRBD2 (6 bases). The length of the CDR3 is 13 residues. V lost 7 bases and J 4 bases, leaving 10 bases between the germline ends. CDR1 and CDR2 from the germline V gene are SEHNR and FQNEAQ (reference sequence). The CDR3 sequence is CASTAGTTGELFF. The DNA for the CDR3 is TGTGCCAGCACGGCGGGGACCACCGGGGAGCTGTTTTTT.

V gene TRBV9 combines with J gene TRBJ2-3; TRBD2 matches at 11 bases. This CDR3 contains 15 residues. CDR1 and CDR2 from the germline V gene are SGDLS and YYNGEE. J gave up 2 bases and V 3 bases, and 2 bases lay outside the gene matches. The CDR3 protein is CASSALAGATDTQYF. CDR3 bases: TGTGCCAGCAGCGCACTAGCGGGAGCCACAGATACGCAGTATTTT.

This clone was detected once. This chain joins TRBV4-2 and TRBJ2-1; 9 bases line up with TRBD2. Germline values: CDR1 LGHNA, CDR2 YNFKEQ. J lost 8 bases, V lost 1 base, and 6 bases had no gene match. This CDR3 comprises 15 residues. The CDR3 bases are TGTGCCAGCAGCCAAGGGCGGGAGGGATGGCATGAGCAGTTCTTC. Amino acids: CASSQGREGWHEQFF.

The genes are TRBV30 and TRBJ2-1; D is unclear. The germline V gene has CDR1 GTSNPN and CDR2 SVGIG (reference sequence). The CDR3 sequence is 15 residues long. V was trimmed by 2 bases and J by 0 bases, leaving 11 bases between them. CDR3 amino acids: CAWSPSSGSYNEQFF. As DNA, the CDR3 is TGTGCCTGGAGTCCCTCGTCCGGCTCCTACAATGAGCAGTTCTTC.

The gene calls are TRBV9 and TRBJ2-7, with TRBD1 matching over 9 bases. Unmatched junction bases numbered 12, after V lost 4 bases and J lost 7 bases. The length of the CDR3 is 15 residues. The germline CDR1 and CDR2 sequences are SGDLS and YYNGEE. As DNA, the CDR3 is TGTGCCAGCAGCCCCTCCCCGGGACAGGGCGAAGAGCAGTACTTC. Translating it yields CASSPSPGQGEEQYF.

The CDR3 nucleotides read TGTGCCAGCAGCTTAGGACAGTTGAACACTGAAGCTTTCTTT. It yields the protein CASSLGQLNTEAFF. The gene calls are TRBV7-2 and TRBJ1-1; perhaps TRBD1 as D (5 bases). Trimming stripped 1 base from V and 0 bases from J, with 6 bases between. CDR1 and CDR2 from the germline V gene are SGHTA and FQGNSA. This CDR3 is 14 amino acids long.

The rearrangement uses TRBV11-3 and TRBJ2-1; D is possibly TRBD2 (7 bases). V was clipped by 5 bases and J by 0 bases, with 20 bases between them. Germline loops: CDR1 SGHNT, CDR2 YENEEA. The CDR3 is 18 amino acids. Here the CDR3 DNA reads TGTGCCAGCAGCCCACAGGGAGCGGGATTTAGCTCCTACAATGAGCAGTTCTTC. Encoded protein: CASSPQGAGFSSYNEQFF.

The CDR3 reads CASSLTGRAGELFF. CDR3 nucleotide sequence: TGTGCCAGCAGCCTCACGGGAAGGGCGGGGGAGCTGTTTTTT. This chain uses TRBV5-4 with TRBJ2-2; perhaps TRBD2 as D (5 bases). The V end was cut by 4 bases, the J end by 8 bases, with 15 bases between. The CDR3 is 14 amino acids. Germline lookup yields CDR1 SGHNT and CDR2 YYREEE (reference sequence). The whole variable domain, remainder taken from reference TRBV5-4 and TRBJ2-2, is ETGVTQSPTHLIKTRGQQVTLRCSSQSGHNTVSWYQQALGQGPQFIFQYYREEENGRGNFPPRFSGLQFPNYSSELNVNALELDDSALYLCASSLTGRAGELFFGEGSRLTVL.

The CDR3 loop reads CASSRGRSEQFF. CDR3 DNA sequence: TGTGCCAGCAGCCGCGGTCGCAGTGAGCAGTTCTTC. This chain connects TRBV28 to TRBJ2-1; D remains unclear. V was clipped by 6 bases and J by 9 bases, with 12 bases between them. The CDR3 contains 12 residues. Germline loops: CDR1 MDHEN, CDR2 SYDVKM.

This chain links TRBV29-1 with TRBJ2-3; TRBD1 agrees at 7 bases. The CDR3 is 13 residues long. Germline V gene sequence: CDR1 SQVTM, CDR2 ANQGSEA. J was trimmed by 3 bases and V by 5 bases; bases with no gene match: 5. This CDR3 reads CSVRGQLTDTQYF. DNA of the CDR3: TGCAGCGTTCGGGGACAGTTGACAGATACGCAGTATTTT.

This rearrangement joins TRBV30 to TRBJ1-1; D might be TRBD1 (5 bases). CDR3 length: 14 amino acids. Between the trimmed V and J ends, which lost 5 bases and 8 bases, there was a span of 21 bases. Germline values: CDR1 GTSNPN, CDR2 SVGIG (reference sequence). CDR3 coding DNA: TGTGCCTGGTCCCTCCTGGGGCCACCCCAGGAAGCTTTCTTT. This gives the protein CAWSLLGPPQEAFF.

Turning to this clone: One junction end disagrees with the germline gene, perhaps due to a read error. The rearrangement links TRBV6-5 to TRBJ2-7; TRBD2 matches 9 bases. This CDR3 is built from 12 residues. Germline V gene data show CDR1 as MNHEY and CDR2 as SVGAGI. The chain's CDR3 is CASRDAGGLIDF. The CDR3 nucleotides read TGTGCCAGCAGGGATGCGGGGGGGCTAATTGACTTC.

V usage is TRBV18 and J usage is TRBJ2-2; no reliable D call. CDR1 and CDR2 from the germline V gene are KGHSH and LQKENI. V was shortened by 0 bases and J by 6 bases, with 8 bases between the two germline ends. This CDR3 contains 14 residues. In nucleotides, the CDR3 is TGTGCCAGCTCACCACCCCAGGTACCCGGGGAGCTGTTTTTT. It is translated as CASSPPQVPGELFF.

CDR3 protein: CASSSGTSVNEQFF. CDR3 bases: TGTGCCAGCAGCTCCGGGACTAGCGTCAATGAGCAGTTCTTC. J is TRBJ2-1 and V is TRBV5-4, with 10 bases fitting TRBD2. This CDR3 region has 14 residues. CDR1 is SGHNT and CDR2 is YYREEE in the germline V gene (reference sequence). V was clipped by 3 bases and J by 6 bases; unmatched bases: 3.

Remarks on this clone: The sample holds other DNA sequences that translate to the same CDR3. The rearrangement uses TRBV14 and TRBJ2-7; D not certain. The CDR3 spans 13 residues. Trimming cost V 0 bases and J 4 bases, with 7 bases left between them. Germline V gene lookup returns CDR1 SGHDN and CDR2 FVKESK. The CDR3, as DNA: TGTGCCAGCAGCCAAGATCCTTTATACGAGCAGTACTTC. As protein: CASSQDPLYEQYF.

This clone appeared a single time. Other DNA sequences of this sample code for an identical CDR3. The gene calls are TRBV6-5 and TRBJ2-7, with 7 bases identical to TRBD1. The V segment lost 0 bases and the J segment 4 bases; nucleotides outside the gene matches: 6. The CDR3 contains 15 residues. Germline V gene sequence: CDR1 MNHEY, CDR2 SVGAGI. CDR3 in amino acids: CASSYSLDRTYEQYF. The CDR3, as DNA: TGTGCCAGCAGTTACTCCTTGGACAGGACTTACGAGCAGTACTTC.

The V and J genes are TRBV6-1 and TRBJ2-1, with 11 bases matching TRBD1. V was pared by 0 bases and J by 7 bases, with 2 bases of the junction left unmatched. The CDR3 consists of 15 residues. Germline assignment: CDR1 MNHNS and CDR2 SASEGT. The CDR3 region has the DNA TGTGCCAGCAGTGAAGCGGACAGGGGGCGAAATGAGCAGTTCTTC. Amino acid sequence: CASSEADRGRNEQFF.

The CDR3 region is CASSPGTAQETQYF. CDR3 coding DNA: TGTGCCAGCAGCCCCGGGACAGCACAAGAGACCCAGTACTTC. J is TRBJ2-5 and V is TRBV14; 7 bases match TRBD1. This CDR3 has 14 residues. The V gene's germline CDR1 is SGHDN and CDR2 FVKESK. J was trimmed by 2 bases and V by 4 bases; bases with no gene match: 4. The variable domain in full, with the rest retrieved from reference TRBV14 and TRBJ2-5, is EAGVTQFPSHSVIEKGQTVTLRCDPISGHDNLYWYRRVMGKEIKFLLHFVKESKQDESGMPNNRFLAERTGGTYSTLKVQPAELEDSGVYFCASSPGTAQETQYFGPGTRLLVL.

This chain uses TRBV5-1 with TRBJ2-5, with 14 bases fitting TRBD2. Germline trimming cut 4 bases from V and 5 bases from J; bases unmatched to any gene: 7. CDR3 size: 16 residues. Germline CDR1 reads SGHRS; CDR2 reads YFSETQ. Here the CDR3 reads CASSPGLAGAGETQYF. CDR3 nucleotide sequence: TGCGCCAGCAGCCCGGGACTAGCGGGGGCGGGGGAGACCCAGTACTTC.

The V and J genes are TRBV30 and TRBJ1-5, with D tentatively TRBD1 (5 bases). Trimming pared 5 bases from V and 3 bases from J, leaving 11 bases between. CDR3 size: 13 residues. Germline V lookup: CDR1 GTSNPN, CDR2 SVGIG (reference sequence). CDR3 coding DNA: TGTGCCTGGTCGGGGGGGTTCAATCAGCCCCAGCATTTT. This codes for CAWSGGFNQPQHF.

V is TRBV5-1 and J is TRBJ2-1, with TRBD2 matching over 7 bases. Germline lookup yields CDR1 SGHRS and CDR2 YFSETQ. CDR3 length equals 15 residues. V lost 4 bases, J lost 2 bases, and 6 bases stayed unmatched. CDR3: CASSMLAATYNEQFF. The CDR3 DNA is TGCGCCAGCAGCATGCTAGCGGCTACCTACAATGAGCAGTTCTTC. The whole variable domain, filled in from reference TRBV5-1 and TRBJ2-1, reads KAGVTQTPRYLIKTRGQQVTLSCSPISGHRSVSWYQQTPGQGLQFLFEYFSETQRNKGNFPGRFSGRQFSNSRSEMNVSTLELGDSALYLCASSMLAATYNEQFFGPGTRLTVL.

The V and J genes are TRBV7-2 and TRBJ1-2; D unclear. In germline, CDR1 is SGHTA, CDR2 FQGNSA. V was shortened by 2 bases and J by 7 bases, with 11 bases between the two germline ends. The CDR3 spans 13 residues. Here the CDR3 reads CASSLLTEVGYTF. The CDR3 nucleotides are TGTGCCAGCAGCTTACTAACAGAAGTTGGCTACACCTTC.

The chain is built from TRBV27 and TRBJ2-7, with 7 bases that match TRBD2. CDR1 and CDR2 (germline): MNHEY, SMNVEV (reference sequence). J was trimmed by 0 bases and V by 5 bases; bases with no gene match: 10. This CDR3 contains 16 residues. The CDR3 region has the DNA TGTGCCAGCAGTGTCCGAGCGGGGTGGCTCTCCTACGAGCAGTACTTC. Translation gives CASSVRAGWLSYEQYF.

The genes are TRBV7-2 and TRBJ1-2, with TRBD1 as a possible D gene (6 bases). CDR3 size: 17 residues. Germline loops: CDR1 SGHTA, CDR2 FQGNSA. V dropped 1 base and J dropped 7 bases, with 22 bases sitting between them. The chain's CDR3 is CASSLEYPGGGRGGYTF. The CDR3 DNA is TGTGCCAGCAGCTTAGAGTATCCGGGGGGCGGTCGAGGTGGCTACACCTTC.

This sequence joins TRBV27 and TRBJ1-1; D uncertain. Germline V gene lookup returns CDR1 MNHEY and CDR2 SMNVEV (reference sequence). Trimming stripped 1 base from V and 3 bases from J, with 9 bases between. This CDR3 spans 14 amino acids. The CDR3 is CASSLYGVDTEAFF. In DNA form, the CDR3 reads TGTGCCAGCAGTTTATACGGGGTTGACACTGAAGCTTTCTTT.

The rearrangement joins TRBV7-9 to TRBJ2-7, with a possible D match to TRBD2 (5 bases). Germline lookup yields CDR1 SEHNR and CDR2 FQNEAQ (reference sequence). There are 13 residues in the CDR3. V was cut by 0 bases and J by 7 bases, with 10 bases left in between. CDR3 protein: CASSLASPGEQYF. The DNA for the CDR3 is TGTGCCAGCAGCTTAGCCTCTCCGGGAGAGCAGTACTTC.

This rearrangement joins TRBV5-1 to TRBJ1-1; TRBD1 might be the D (5 bases). Trimming removed 1 base from V and 6 bases from J, with 10 bases in between. Germline V gene data show CDR1 as SGHRS and CDR2 as YFSETQ. CDR3 length: 13 amino acids. In DNA, the CDR3 is TGCGCCAGCAGCTTGATAGGGGAGGCTGAAGCTTTCTTT. Translation: CASSLIGEAEAFF.